This TCR beta chain was sequenced in a study of shared clonotypes between healthy human individuals (dated by TCRdb to the early 2020s). Broadly, across the study: The cohort comprised two women and a few men aged 18 to 49 years. For each donor, CD4 naive and CD4 memory were each given three plates, CD8 naive was given two plates, and CD8 memory was given one plate. The study deeply sequenced blood TCR repertoires of 5 or 6 healthy adults to estimate repertoire size and the extent of clonotype sharing between individuals. Libraries were prepared and TCR repertoires were sequenced by different laboratories using diverse techniques, in order to increase sequencing depth and limit assay-specific biases. Between about 0.94 and 8.9 billion PBMCs per donor were obtained by leukapheresis. Points the paper makes about the study in general: Because the study included only a small number of donors, the genetic and exposure-history diversity represented was limited. Pairwise subsampling indicated that sequencing depth was expected to affect the degree of clonotype sharing among donors. Clonotypes shared by all four sorted-subset donors showed higher generation probabilities than non-shared clonotypes. Sampling was restricted to blood, and TCR repertoires in tissues likely differ from the TCR repertoires found in blood. Approximately 5% of naive CD4, 3.5% of naive CD8, approximately 2.2% of memory CD4, and approximately 0.39% of memory CD8 clonotypes were shared across several donors. Estimated clonotype richness was generally larger for naive than for memory subsets. Even with the large sequencing depth, rarefaction of the sorted-subset datasets indicated that sequencing was incomplete.

Healthy HIV-negative adults with no recently reported acute infections or vaccinations were included as donors. All donors were Caucasian adults living in Nashville, Tennessee, USA. CD4+ T cells were enriched by magnetic negative selection, after which naive cells were positively selected on CD45RA and the negative fraction was taken as the memory subset. Blood was obtained by leukapheresis, after which PBMCs were separated by Ficoll-Histopaque density gradient centrifugation and cryopreserved in liquid nitrogen vapor phase. Purity and quantity of every magnetically sorted T cell population were checked by analytical flow cytometry. Genomic DNA was isolated from every sorted fraction and measured by UV absorbance on a Nanodrop 2000c. TCR CDR3 regions were amplified from genomic DNA by multiplex PCR using the deep immunoSEQ assay. For each cell subset, the extracted genomic DNA was distributed evenly across all wells of several immunoSEQ 96-well plates, and each plate served as one replicate. Each replicate PCR for sorted subsets received about 0.2 ug genomic DNA, equal to about 30,000 T cell genomes. Purified libraries were quantified with a Qubit 3.0 fluorometer, sized on a Bioanalyzer 2100, and re-quantified with the KAPA Library Quantification kit. A separate single-read 150-cycle Illumina NextSeq 550 flow cell was used to sequence each immunoSEQ 96-well plate. Concerning the study's data processing: Because the immunoSEQ output included only junctional sequences and no quality scores, the filtering could not be the same as the filtering used for full-length reads. Sequences were annotated with PyIR, a Python wrapper for IgBLAST v1.9, and V/J genes and CDR3 were assigned using IMGT germline references. Reads with weak V/J assignments (E-value above 1e-6), missing CDR3, stop codons, out-of-frame junctions, or ambiguous translated residues were removed. V3J clonotypes were defined by identical inferred V gene, J gene, and CDR3 amino acid sequence. The percentage overlap between two repertoires was calculated by dividing the number of shared unique clonotypes by the size of the smaller repertoire. Repertoire richness was assessed with RTK rarefaction, the Chao1 estimator, and Recon v2.1 estimates of unobserved clonotypes. Generation probabilities were computed with OLGA for all TCRbeta clonotypes obtained by the gDNA method from a few donors. The source is immuneACCESS, and TCRdb retained only in-frame sequences with V and J called. Part of the clones is not carried over; for the studies checked, unresolved V genes explain less than half of this, and the remainder is unexplained. V and J calls and clone size are given by that table; D and trimming were obtained from the DNA. This sample lists a few million clones; less than 95% were detected once. About 0.41% of the sample is held by the ten biggest clonotypes.

Trimming takes 5 bases from V and 0 bases from J, and the germline ends sit 20 bases apart. CDR1 and CDR2 (MGHDK, SYGVNS) derive from the germline V gene. There are 18 amino acids in the CDR3, from cysteine to phenylalanine inclusive. Of the read, only the CDR3 DNA is kept; its 54 bases are in frame from base 1. For this clone: No antigen is known for it. Base quality data are lacking; no much larger clone is found one base away.

Sequencing input: naive CD4+ T cells from PBMCs. Sample cell subset or site, as interpreted from the label and publication: CD45RA+ positively selected. The clonotype comes from a man younger than 30 in good health. Some clones in this sample may be carry-over from other donors' samples. This chain is built from TRBV25-1 and TRBJ2-1, with the D gene call left open. The bases read TGTGCCAGCAGTAGGCCCTCTCGGACCTTTAGCTCCTACAATGAGCAGTTCTTC. Protein translation: CASSRPSRTFSSYNEQFF.